This paragraph covers one TCR beta chain sequence. The entry originates in a study of cytomegalovirus exposure and HLA in healthy donors. The germline CDR1 and CDR2 sequences are SGHVS and FQNEAQ. The CDR3 runs 13 residues. V lost 4 bases to trimming and J lost 3 bases, with 9 bases between them. PCR used 60 Vbeta primers and 13 Jbeta primers. TCRdb's copy holds only in-frame clones and misses some; the assay was immunoSEQ multiplex PCR. This sample has about 100,000 clones, with under 80% found just once. The chain couples TRBV7-8 to TRBJ1-1; TRBD1 is a possible D gene (5 bases). This TCR came from a man aged 40-50 years in good health and CMV-seropositive. Sequenced material: PBMCs. The CDR3: CASSSGGYTEAFF. CDR3 in DNA: TGTGCCAGCAGCTCCGGGGGTTACACTGAAGCTTTCTTT.